The clone carrying this T cell receptor beta chain was seen only a few times. A much larger clone differs by one base, so this may be a read error. Because it lacks the conserved phenylalanine or tryptophan at the end, this CDR3 is likely a read error. The V and J ends lost 0 bases and 8 bases, in that order; junction bases with no gene match: 3. CDR1 is SEHNR, CDR2 FQNEAQ, per germline (reference sequence). This CDR3 has 13 amino acids. The hyperthyroidism patients had all been newly diagnosed, and their disease duration was under 2 months. Their ages ranged from 18 to 65 years. Each diagnosis drew on symptoms, thyroxine, TRAb, thyroid ultrasound and orbital computed tomography findings. RNA transcripts yielded amplified TCR beta CDR3 regions. Initially, a first-round RT-PCR of the TCR CDR3 employed the HTBI primer set. From the multiplex PCR reads, TCRdb called clonotypes with MiXCR, one entry per CDR3 protein. This table holds about 570,000 distinct CDR3 sequences, about 15% found once.

This specimen comes from a study of T cells in Graves' hyperthyroidism and ophthalmopathy. The sequenced material came from blood. The receptor was derived from a middle-aged woman with Graves' hyperthyroidism. The chain carries TRBV7-9 and TRBJ1-1, with 7 bases fitting TRBD1. CDR3: CASSLAPDREAFL. CDR3 DNA: TGTGCCAGCAGCTTAGCCCCGGACAGGGAAGCTTTCCTT.